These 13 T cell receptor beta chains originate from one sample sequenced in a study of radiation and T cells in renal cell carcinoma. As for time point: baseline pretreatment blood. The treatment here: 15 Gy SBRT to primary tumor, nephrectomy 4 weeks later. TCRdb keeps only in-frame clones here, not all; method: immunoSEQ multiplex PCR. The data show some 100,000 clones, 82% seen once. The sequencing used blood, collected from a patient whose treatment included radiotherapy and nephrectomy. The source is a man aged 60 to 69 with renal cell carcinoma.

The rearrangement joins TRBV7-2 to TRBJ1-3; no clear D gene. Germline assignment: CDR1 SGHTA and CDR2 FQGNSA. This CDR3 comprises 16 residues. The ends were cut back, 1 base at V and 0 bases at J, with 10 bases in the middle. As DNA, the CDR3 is TGTGCCAGCAGCTTAGTTGGTCTTGGCTCTGGAAACACCATATATTTT. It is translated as CASSLVGLGSGNTIYF.

The CDR3 sequence is CASPDRFYEQYF. The CDR3 DNA follows: TGCGCCAGCCCAGACAGGTTCTACGAGCAGTACTTC. V and J are TRBV5-1 and TRBJ2-7; TRBD1 might be the D (6 bases). Trimming took off 7 bases at V and 3 bases at J, with 11 bases between the two ends. The CDR3 has 12 amino acids. Per the germline V gene, CDR1 is SGHRS and CDR2 is YFSETQ.

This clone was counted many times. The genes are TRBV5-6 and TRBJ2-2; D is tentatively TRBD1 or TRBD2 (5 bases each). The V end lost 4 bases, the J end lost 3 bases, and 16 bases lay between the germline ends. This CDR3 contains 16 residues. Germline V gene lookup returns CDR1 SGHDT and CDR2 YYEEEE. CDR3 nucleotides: TGTGCCAGCAGCCCGGCCCGGCGAGGGGACACCGGGGAGCTGTTTTTT. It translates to CASSPARRGDTGELFF.

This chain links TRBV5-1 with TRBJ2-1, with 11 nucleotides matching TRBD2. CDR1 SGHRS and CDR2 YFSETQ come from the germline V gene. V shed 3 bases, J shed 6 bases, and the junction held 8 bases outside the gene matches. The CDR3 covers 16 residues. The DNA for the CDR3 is TGCGCCAGCAGCTCCGGACTAGCGGGCCACACCAATGAGCAGTTCTTC. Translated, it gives CASSSGLAGHTNEQFF.

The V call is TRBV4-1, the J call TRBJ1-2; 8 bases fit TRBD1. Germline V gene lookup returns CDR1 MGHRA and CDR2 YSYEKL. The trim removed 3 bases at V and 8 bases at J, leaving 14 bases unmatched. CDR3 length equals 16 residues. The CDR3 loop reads CASSQRTGTPLRGYTF. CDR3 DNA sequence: TGCGCCAGCAGCCAGAGGACAGGGACGCCCTTACGCGGCTACACCTTC.

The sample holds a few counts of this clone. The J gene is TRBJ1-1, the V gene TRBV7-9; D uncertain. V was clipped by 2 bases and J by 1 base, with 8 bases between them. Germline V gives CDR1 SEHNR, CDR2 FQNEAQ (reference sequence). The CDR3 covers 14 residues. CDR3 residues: CASSLSGGNTEAFF. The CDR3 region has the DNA TGTGCCAGCAGCTTATCGGGCGGGAACACTGAAGCTTTCTTT.

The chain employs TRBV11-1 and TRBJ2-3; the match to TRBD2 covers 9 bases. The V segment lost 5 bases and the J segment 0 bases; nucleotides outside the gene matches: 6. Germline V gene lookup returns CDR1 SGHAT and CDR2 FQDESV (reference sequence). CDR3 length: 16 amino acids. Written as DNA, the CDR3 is TGTGCCAGCAGCGACCGACTAGCGGCTAGCACAGATACGCAGTATTTT. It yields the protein CASSDRLAASTDTQYF.

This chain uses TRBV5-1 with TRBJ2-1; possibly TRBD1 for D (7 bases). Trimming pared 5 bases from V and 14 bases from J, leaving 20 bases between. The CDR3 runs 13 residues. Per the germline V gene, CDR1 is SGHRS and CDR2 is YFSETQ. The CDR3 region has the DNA TGCGCCAGCAGAACAGGCTCTACAGGGGAGGAGTTCTTC. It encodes CASRTGSTGEEFF.

The CDR3 sequence: CASSIGRTRLNEQFF. DNA of the CDR3: TGTGCCAGTAGTATAGGGCGGACTAGGCTCAATGAGCAGTTCTTC. The chain has TRBV19 and TRBJ2-1; 7 bases line up with TRBD2. V lost 1 base, J lost 6 bases, and 6 bases stayed unmatched. This CDR3 spans 15 amino acids. The V gene's germline CDR1 is LNHDA and CDR2 SQIVND (reference sequence).

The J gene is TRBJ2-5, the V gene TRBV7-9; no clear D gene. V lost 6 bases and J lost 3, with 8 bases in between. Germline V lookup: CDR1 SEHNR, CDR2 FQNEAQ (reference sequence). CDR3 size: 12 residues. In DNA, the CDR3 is TGTGCCAGCAGGCCCGACGAAGAGACCCAGTACTTC. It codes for CASRPDEETQYF.

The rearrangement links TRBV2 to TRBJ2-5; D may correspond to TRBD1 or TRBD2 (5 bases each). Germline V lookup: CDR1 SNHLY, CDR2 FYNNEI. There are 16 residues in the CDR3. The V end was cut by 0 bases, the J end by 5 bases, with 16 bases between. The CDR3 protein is CASSEARLEGRETQYF. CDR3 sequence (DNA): TGTGCCAGCAGTGAAGCGCGGCTAGAGGGGCGTGAGACCCAGTACTTC. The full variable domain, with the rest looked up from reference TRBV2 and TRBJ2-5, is EPEVTQTPSHQVTQMGQEVILRCVPISNHLYFYWYRQILGQKVEFLVSFYNNEISEKSEIFDDQFSVERPDGSNFTLKIRSTKLEDSAMYFCASSEARLEGRETQYFGPGTRLLVL.

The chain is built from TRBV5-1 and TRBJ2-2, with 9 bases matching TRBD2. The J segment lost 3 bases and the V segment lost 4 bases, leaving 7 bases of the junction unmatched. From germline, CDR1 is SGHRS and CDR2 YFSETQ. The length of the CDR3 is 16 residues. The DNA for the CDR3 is TGCGCCAGCAGCCCTCTAGCGGGAAGTGACACCGGGGAGCTGTTTTTT. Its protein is CASSPLAGSDTGELFF.

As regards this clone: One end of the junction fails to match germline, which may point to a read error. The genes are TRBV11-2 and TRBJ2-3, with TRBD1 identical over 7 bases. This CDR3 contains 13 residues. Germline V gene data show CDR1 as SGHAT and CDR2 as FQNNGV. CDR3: CASSLDRGDRASF. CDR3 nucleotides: TGTGCCAGCAGCTTAGATCGCGGAGACAGGGCCTCTTTT.